The clone carrying this T cell receptor beta chain was picked up many times. Its antigen is unidentified. Looked up from germline, CDR1 is MNHEY and CDR2 is SMNVEV (reference sequence). This CDR3 has 13 amino acids. The ends lost 9 bases at V and 5 bases at J; junction bases unmatched: 8. This record comes from a study of regulatory T cells in long-lasting Graves disease. General study points: Those with persistent disease had in common more public clonotypes (about 2,500) than new patients (roughly 970).

Both iRepertoire HTBI primers and Arm-PCR of CDR3 regions were used to build the TCR beta libraries. TCRdb re-derived calls from the multiplex PCR reads in MiXCR, one entry per CDR3 protein. The table records 400,000 to 500,000 distinct CDR3 sequences, 12% to 15% of them present only once. Sample time point: newly diagnosed GD, antithyroid drugs for less than 3 months. The TCR library used RNA extracted from PBMCs. In addition, the sample was reused for a study of T cells in Graves' hyperthyroidism and ophthalmopathy.

The receptor was derived from a woman between 50 and 59 years old with Graves disease. The rearrangement joins TRBV27 to TRBJ2-5; 8 bases agree with TRBD2. This specimen was peripheral blood mononuclear cells (PBMCs), taken at new diagnosis, from a patient treated with antithyroid drugs. CDR3 region: CASSGTRGETQYF. DNA for the CDR3: TGTGCCAGTAGCGGGACCCGCGGTGAGACCCAGTACTTC.